The 6 T cell receptor beta chains below all came from one sample that was sequenced in a study of metastatic and nonmetastatic thyroid tumors. Using MiXCR, TCRdb reanalyzed the PCR reads. The sample carries fewer than 100,000 clones, under 15% recorded once. Each patient went into thyroid surgery without having received any treatment. Sequencing was performed on blood. The source is a female donor with papillary thyroid cancer or a benign thyroid nodule (not recorded which). Some clones in this sample may be carry-over from other donors' samples.

Many counts were recorded for this clone. The rearrangement uses TRBV7-8 and TRBJ2-1, with D possibly TRBD1 on 7 matching bases. V shed 6 bases and J shed 0 bases, with 15 bases lying between them. The CDR3 has 16 residues. CDR1 and CDR2 (germline): SGHVS, FQNEAQ. CDR3 nucleotides: TGTGCCAGCAGGGACAGGAGGGCACTCTCCTACAATGAGCAGTTCTTC. The encoded protein is CASRDRRALSYNEQFF.

This clone has a count of ten or more. The V gene is TRBV6-2 or TRBV6-3, the J gene TRBJ2-5; TRBD1 aligns across 10 bases. Germline V gene data show CDR1 as MNHEY and CDR2 as SVGEGT. CDR3 length: 14 residues. After removal of 6 bases from V and 7 bases from J, the junction contained 8 bases not matched to a gene. This chain's CDR3 is CASRPDRDRGTQYF. In DNA form, the CDR3 reads TGTGCCAGCAGACCGGACCGGGACAGGGGGACCCAGTACTTC.

Many counts were recorded for this clone. CDR3 in amino acids: CASSADPANVLTF. For the CDR3, the DNA is TGTGCCAGCAGTGCCGACCCAGCCAACGTCCTGACTTTC. The chain couples TRBV6-2 or TRBV6-3 to TRBJ2-6; D is ambiguous. The CDR3 runs to 13 residues. The ends were cut back, 5 bases at V and 7 bases at J, with 9 bases in the middle. Germline V gene data show CDR1 as MNHEY and CDR2 as SVGEGT.

This clone was detected ten times or more. The CDR3 is CASSRGSRIMGYTF. The CDR3 coding sequence is TGTGCCAGCAGCCGGGGGTCTAGGATAATGGGCTACACCTTC. The V and J genes are TRBV27 and TRBJ1-2, with D tentatively TRBD1 (5 bases). Trimming shortened V by 6 bases and J by 8 bases, and 19 bases separated the two germline ends. Germline assignment: CDR1 MNHEY and CDR2 SMNVEV (reference sequence). The CDR3 extends over 14 amino acids.

This clone was recorded many times. The rearrangement joins TRBV6-1 to TRBJ2-5; 8 nucleotides agree with TRBD1. Germline V gene data show CDR1 as MNHNS and CDR2 as SASEGT. The CDR3 loop spans 16 amino acids. V shed 5 bases and J 2 bases; nucleotides not matched to a gene: 10. CDR3 loop: CASSPIHRGWQETQYF. The CDR3 nucleotides are TGTGCCAGCAGTCCTATACACAGGGGGTGGCAAGAGACCCAGTACTTC.

In this sample, this clone turned up many times. This chain uses TRBV3-1 with TRBJ1-2, with D unclear. V was pared by 3 bases and J by 8 bases, with 7 bases between. CDR1 is LGHDT and CDR2 is YNNKEL in the germline V gene (reference sequence). The CDR3 is 11 amino acids. CDR3 coding DNA: TGTGCCAGCAGCCATAATCTAGGCTACACCTTC. Translating it yields CASSHNLGYTF.